The 17 T cell receptor beta chains below all came from one sample that was sequenced in a study of blood T cell repertoires in COVID-19. This table comes from immunoSEQ multiplex PCR, and its TCRdb copy is limited to in-frame clones, with some not included. Here the sample spans roughly 92,000 clones, approximately 88% being singletons. The sample consisted of peripheral blood. Receptors originate from a woman older than 75 with active or convalescent COVID-19.

This chain uses TRBV5-5 with TRBJ2-5, with D possibly being TRBD2 (6 bases). CDR1 SGHKS and CDR2 YYEKEE come from the germline V gene (reference sequence). The CDR3 runs to 13 residues. Trimming removed 0 bases at V and 5 bases at J, with 8 bases between. The CDR3 DNA reads as TGTGCCAGCAGCTTGGCAGCGGGTGAGACCCAGTACTTC. It yields the protein CASSLAAGETQYF.

J is TRBJ1-2 and V is TRBV7-2; TRBD1 is a possible D gene (6 bases). V shed 5 bases and J shed 2 bases, with 12 bases lying between them. The CDR3 is 14 amino acids. The V gene's germline CDR1 is SGHTA and CDR2 FQGNSA. DNA of the CDR3: TGTGCCAGCAGCCCCCCGACAGGAAACTATGGCTACACCTTC. Translated: CASSPPTGNYGYTF.

The rearrangement joins TRBV7-2 to TRBJ1-2, with 10 nucleotides matching TRBD1. V lost 5 bases and J lost 8; bases outside the gene matches: 8. Germline V gene lookup returns CDR1 SGHTA and CDR2 FQGNSA. CDR3 length equals 14 residues. This CDR3 is CASSLAWTGGGYTF. The CDR3 DNA is TGTGCCAGCAGCCTCGCCTGGACAGGGGGGGGCTACACCTTC.

The chain couples TRBV6-5 to TRBJ2-2, with 9 nucleotides matching TRBD1. Germline V gene sequence: CDR1 MNHEY, CDR2 SVGAGI. The J segment lost 2 bases and the V segment lost 8 bases, leaving 6 bases of the junction unmatched. The CDR3 contains 15 residues. The CDR3 loop is CASHWTGVNTGELFF. In DNA, the CDR3 is TGTGCCAGCCACTGGACAGGGGTAAACACCGGGGAGCTGTTTTTT.

J is TRBJ1-4 and V is TRBV19, with TRBD1 matching over 11 bases. J gave up 9 bases and V 6 bases, and 12 bases lay outside the gene matches. The germline gives CDR1 LNHDA, CDR2 SQIVND (reference sequence). The CDR3 has 16 residues. In DNA form, the CDR3 reads TGTGCCAGTAGCCCGGGTCCGGGACAGGGGGATCAAAAACTGTTTTTT. This sequence encodes CASSPGPGQGDQKLFF.

The V and J genes are TRBV29-1 and TRBJ1-2; the D is unclear. The CDR3 covers 12 residues. Trimming took 7 bases from V and 0 from J, leaving 9 bases between them. Germline V gene data show CDR1 as SQVTM and CDR2 as ANQGSEA. CDR3 DNA sequence: TGCAGCGGTTACGGGGCTAACTATGGCTACACCTTC. Amino acid sequence: CSGYGANYGYTF.

The V and J genes are TRBV3-1 (or the pseudogene TRBV3-2) and TRBJ1-1, with no clear D. The CDR3 is 17 residues long. The V and J ends lost 0 bases and 0 bases respectively, with 14 bases between them. The germline V gene has CDR1 LGHDT and CDR2 YNNKEL (reference sequence). The chain's CDR3 is CASSQEIRSDMNTEAFF. CDR3 in DNA: TGTGCCAGCAGCCAAGAAATTCGGTCTGACATGAACACTGAAGCTTTCTTT.

The rearrangement joins TRBV5-6 to TRBJ2-2, with a weak D call TRBD2 (5 bases). The CDR3 extends over 15 amino acids. V was cut by 0 bases and J by 3 bases, with 9 bases left in between. CDR1 and CDR2 from the germline V gene are SGHDT and YYEEEE. The CDR3 sequence is CASSLARGYTGELFF. For the CDR3, the DNA is TGTGCCAGCAGCTTGGCTCGGGGATACACCGGGGAGCTGTTTTTT.

The chain has TRBV12-5 and TRBJ2-3, with unresolved D. Trimming took 2 bases from V and 3 from J, leaving 6 bases between them. The CDR3 runs to 13 residues. CDR1 LGHNT and CDR2 FRNRAP come from the germline V gene. Written as DNA, the CDR3 is TGTGCTAGTGGTTTGACAGAGACAGATACGCAGTATTTT. Its protein is CASGLTETDTQYF.

V and J are TRBV10-3 and TRBJ1-2; 7 bases agree with TRBD1. Germline CDR1 ENHRY, CDR2 SYGVKD. J gave up 5 bases and V 0 bases, and 6 bases lay outside the gene matches. The CDR3 length is 15 residues. DNA of the CDR3: TGTGCCATCAGTGAGTCTACCGGCAGGGGGTATGGCTACACCTTC. Translated, it gives CAISESTGRGYGYTF.

V usage is TRBV10-2 and J usage is TRBJ1-2; TRBD1 might be the D (5 bases). There are 14 residues in the CDR3. The germline V gene encodes CDR1 WSHSY and CDR2 SAAADI. The ends were cut back, 4 bases at V and 4 bases at J, with 13 bases in the middle. CDR3 region: CASSAGGSSYGYTF. CDR3 DNA sequence: TGCGCCAGCAGTGCCGGGGGGAGCAGCTATGGCTACACCTTC.

CDR3 in amino acids: CAISETGGGNQPQHF. The CDR3, as DNA: TGTGCCATCAGTGAGACAGGGGGTGGCAATCAGCCCCAGCATTTT. V is TRBV10-3 and J is TRBJ1-5, with 8 bases identical to TRBD1. The V gene's germline CDR1 is ENHRY and CDR2 SYGVKD. The CDR3 totals 15 residues. V lost 2 bases to trimming and J lost 2 bases; unmatched junction nucleotides: 2.

The chain is built from TRBV5-5 and TRBJ1-6, with 9 positions matching TRBD1. Germline V gene data show CDR1 as SGHKS and CDR2 as YYEKEE (reference sequence). The V and J ends lost 4 bases and 4 bases, in that order; junction bases with no gene match: 6. CDR3 length: 16 amino acids. CDR3 protein: CASSSGTGRYNSPLHF. The DNA of the CDR3 is TGTGCCAGCAGCAGCGGGACAGGGAGATATAATTCACCCCTCCACTTT.

The chain recombines TRBV24-1 with TRBJ2-2; D gene uncertain. Germline loops: CDR1 KGHDR, CDR2 SFDVKD. The V gene lost 3 bases and the J gene lost 1 base, with 14 bases spanning the gap. CDR3 length: 17 amino acids. CDR3 DNA sequence: TGTGCCACCAGTGATACCGGGTCACCATGGAACACCGGGGAGCTGTTTTTT. It codes for CATSDTGSPWNTGELFF.

V is TRBV5-4 and J is TRBJ2-5; 9 bases fit TRBD2. The CDR3 covers 17 residues. The trim removed 4 bases at V and 5 bases at J, leaving 15 bases unmatched. Germline values: CDR1 SGHNT, CDR2 YYREEE (reference sequence). The CDR3 region is CASSPTSGLSLGETQYF. DNA for the CDR3: TGTGCCAGCAGCCCGACTAGCGGTCTTTCGCTGGGGGAGACCCAGTACTTC.

The chain joins TRBV5-8 to TRBJ2-7, with TRBD2 as a possible D gene (5 bases). This CDR3 is 13 amino acids long. V gave up 3 bases and J gave up 5 bases, with 12 bases separating them. Per the germline V gene, CDR1 is SGHTS and CDR2 is YDEGEE. The CDR3, as DNA: TGTGCCAGCAGCTCCAGGACTCGCGACGAGCAGTACTTC. This translates into CASSSRTRDEQYF.

This clone was observed once. The chain links TRBV7-8 to TRBJ2-1, with a weak D call TRBD2 (6 bases). Germline CDR1 reads SGHVS; CDR2 reads FQNEAQ. Between the trimmed V and J ends, which lost 1 base and 9 bases, there was a span of 10 bases. There are 13 residues in the CDR3. The CDR3 DNA follows: TGTGCCAGCAGCTTAGGTGGGGGAGGTGAGCAGTTCTTC. This sequence encodes CASSLGGGGEQFF.